These T cell receptor beta chains were read from a single sample in a study of T-cell reconstitution after alpha-beta-depleted transplantation in children. TCRdb reprocessed the PCR reads via MiXCR and lists one record per CDR3 protein. The sample has 450,000 to 600,000 distinct CDR3 sequences; approximately 30% are singletons. The source material was PBMCs from the stem cell graft donor, sampled from the stem cell graft. These receptors came from a human donor who donated a stem cell graft to a child with aplastic anemia. CDR3s include the opening cysteine and the closing phenylalanine or tryptophan. The order of the fields is J gene, D gene, V gene, clone size, CDR3 protein, CDR3 DNA. A D gene is named only where the DNA matches it firmly. Expanded clones are given a class, and other clones once, few, many or no size at all.

TRBJ1-4 NA TRBV20-1 NA CSAREREGPEKLFF TGCAGTGCCAGAGAAAGGGAGGGTCCCGAAAAACTGTTTTTT
TRBJ2-6 NA TRBV12-3/TRBV12-4 NA CASTSQGVGANVLTF TGTGCCAGCACCTCCCAGGGCGTGGGGGCCAACGTCCTGACTTTC
TRBJ2-5 NA TRBV18 NA CASSQQTVETQYF TGTGCCAGCTCGCAGCAAACGGTGGAGACCCAGTACTTC
TRBJ1-1 NA TRBV6-5 NA CASSLRETVSEAFF TGTGCCAGCAGTTTAAGGGAGACAGTTTCTGAAGCTTTCTTT
TRBJ2-1 TRBD1 TRBV27 few CASRRLTKQGNEQFF TGTGCCAGCAGACGTCTCACGAAACAGGGGAATGAGCAGTTCTTC
TRBJ1-2 NA TRBV12-3/TRBV12-4 NA CASSSPTAGPSNYGYTF TGTGCCAGCAGTTCGCCGACAGCGGGTCCTTCTAACTATGGCTACACCTTC
TRBJ2-7 NA TRBV12-3/TRBV12-4 few CASSRELSQRYF TGTGCCAGCAGTCGGGAGCTATCGCAACGGTACTTC
TRBJ1-1 NA TRBV10-3 few CATAGGHVTEAFF TGTGCCACTGCCGGGGGGCATGTCACTGAAGCTTTCTTT
TRBJ2-2 NA TRBV12-3/TRBV12-4 few CASSLDQAGGELFF TGTGCCAGCAGTTTAGACCAAGCGGGTGGGGAGCTGTTTTTT
TRBJ1-2 NA TRBV9 few CASSVEDSPLGYTF TGTGCCAGCAGCGTAGAGGACAGTCCTTTGGGCTACACCTTC
TRBJ1-5 TRBD1 TRBV7-6 NA CASSLGTGGGSQPQHF TGTGCCAGCAGCTTAGGGACAGGGGGGGGAAGTCAGCCCCAGCATTTT
TRBJ1-2 TRBD1 TRBV7-2 NA CASSLTWGQGVYGYTF TGTGCCAGCAGCTTAACGTGGGGACAGGGGGTCTATGGCTACACCTTC
TRBJ2-1 TRBD1 TRBV12-3/TRBV12-4 NA CASSFRTGGSYEQFF TGTGCCAGCAGTTTCAGGACAGGGGGTTCGTATGAGCAGTTCTTC